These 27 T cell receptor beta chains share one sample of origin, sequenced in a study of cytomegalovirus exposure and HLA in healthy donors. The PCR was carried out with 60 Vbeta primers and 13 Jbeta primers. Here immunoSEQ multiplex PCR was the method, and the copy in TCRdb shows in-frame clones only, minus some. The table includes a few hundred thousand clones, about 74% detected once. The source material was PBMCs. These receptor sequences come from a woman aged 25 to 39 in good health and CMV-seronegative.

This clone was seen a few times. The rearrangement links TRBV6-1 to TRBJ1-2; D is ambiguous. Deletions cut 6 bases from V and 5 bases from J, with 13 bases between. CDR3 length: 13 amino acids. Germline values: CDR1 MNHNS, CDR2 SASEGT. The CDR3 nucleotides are TGTGCCAGCAGCGTCCCGGTTGTATATGGCTACACCTTC. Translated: CASSVPVVYGYTF.

CDR3 protein: CASSPRGGSEAFF. The DNA for the CDR3 is TGTGCCAGCAGTCCCCGGGGGGGGTCTGAAGCTTTCTTT. This rearrangement joins TRBV6-5 to TRBJ1-1; D may be TRBD1 (5 bases). Germline V gene lookup returns CDR1 MNHEY and CDR2 SVGAGI. This CDR3 has 13 residues. Trimming removed 5 bases at V and 6 bases at J, with 13 bases between.

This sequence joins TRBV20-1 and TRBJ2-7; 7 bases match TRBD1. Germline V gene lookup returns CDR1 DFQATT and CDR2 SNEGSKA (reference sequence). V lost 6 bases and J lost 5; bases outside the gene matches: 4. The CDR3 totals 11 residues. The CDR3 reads CSARQGHEQYF. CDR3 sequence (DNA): TGCAGTGCAAGACAGGGCCACGAGCAGTACTTC.

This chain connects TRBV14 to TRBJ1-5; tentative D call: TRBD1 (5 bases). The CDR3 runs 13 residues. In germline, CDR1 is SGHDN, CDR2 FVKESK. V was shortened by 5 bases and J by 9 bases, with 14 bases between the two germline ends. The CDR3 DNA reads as TGTGCCAGCAGCGAGCAGGGCCAGCGGCCCCAGCATTTT. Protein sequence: CASSEQGQRPQHF.

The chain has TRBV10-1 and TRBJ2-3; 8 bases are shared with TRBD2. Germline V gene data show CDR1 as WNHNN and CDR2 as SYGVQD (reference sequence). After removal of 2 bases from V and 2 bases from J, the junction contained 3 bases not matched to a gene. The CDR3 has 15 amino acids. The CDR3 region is CASSEGGRPTDTQYF. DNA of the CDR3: TGCGCCAGCAGTGAGGGCGGGAGGCCCACAGATACGCAGTATTTT.

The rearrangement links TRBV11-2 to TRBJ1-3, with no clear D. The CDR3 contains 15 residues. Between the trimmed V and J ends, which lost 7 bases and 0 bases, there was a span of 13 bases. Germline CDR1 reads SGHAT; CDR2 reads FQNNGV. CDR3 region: CASTSLRFSGNTIYF. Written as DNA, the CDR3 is TGTGCCAGCACCTCCCTGAGGTTCTCTGGAAACACCATATATTTT.

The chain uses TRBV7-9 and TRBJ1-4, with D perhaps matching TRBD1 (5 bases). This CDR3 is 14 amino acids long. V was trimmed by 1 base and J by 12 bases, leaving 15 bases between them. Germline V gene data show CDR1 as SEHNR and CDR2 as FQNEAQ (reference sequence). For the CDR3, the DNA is TGTGCCAGCAGCTTAGGTGTGTTTGGGGCCCAACTGTTTTTT. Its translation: CASSLGVFGAQLFF.

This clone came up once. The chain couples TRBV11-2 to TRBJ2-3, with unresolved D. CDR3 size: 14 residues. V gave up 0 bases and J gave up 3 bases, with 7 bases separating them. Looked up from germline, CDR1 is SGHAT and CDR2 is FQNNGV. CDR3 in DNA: TGTGCCAGCAGCTTAGATAGTATAACAGATACGCAGTATTTT. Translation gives CASSLDSITDTQYF.

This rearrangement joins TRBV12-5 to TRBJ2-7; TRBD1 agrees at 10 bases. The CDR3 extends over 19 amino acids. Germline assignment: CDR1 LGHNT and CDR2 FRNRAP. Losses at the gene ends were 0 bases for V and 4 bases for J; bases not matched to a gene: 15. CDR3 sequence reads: CASGLVLRFGGQGHYEQYF. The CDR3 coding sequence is TGTGCTAGTGGTTTGGTACTAAGGTTCGGGGGACAGGGGCATTACGAGCAGTACTTC.

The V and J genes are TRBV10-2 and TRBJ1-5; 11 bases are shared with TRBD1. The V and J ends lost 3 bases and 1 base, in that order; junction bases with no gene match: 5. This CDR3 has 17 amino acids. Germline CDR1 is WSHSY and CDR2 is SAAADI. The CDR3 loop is CASSDRDRGGSNQPQHF. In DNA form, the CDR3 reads TGCGCCAGCAGTGACCGGGACAGGGGGGGAAGCAATCAGCCCCAGCATTTT.

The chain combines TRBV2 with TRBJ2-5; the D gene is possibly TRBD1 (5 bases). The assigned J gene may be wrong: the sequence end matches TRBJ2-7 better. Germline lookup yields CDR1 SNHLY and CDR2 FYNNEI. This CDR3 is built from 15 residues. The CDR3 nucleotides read TGTGCCAGCAGTCCAACAGGAACACTTTCCTACGAGCAGTACTTC. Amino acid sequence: CASSPTGTLSYEQYF.

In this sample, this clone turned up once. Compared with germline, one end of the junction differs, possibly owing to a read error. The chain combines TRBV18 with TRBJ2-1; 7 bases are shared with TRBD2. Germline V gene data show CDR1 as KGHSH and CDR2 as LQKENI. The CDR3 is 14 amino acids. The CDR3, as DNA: TGTACCAGCTCACGGGCGGGAGATAACAATGAGCAGTTCTTC. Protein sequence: CTSSRAGDNNEQFF. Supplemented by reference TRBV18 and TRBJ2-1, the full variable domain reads NAGVMQNPRHLVRRRGQEARLRCSPMKGHSHVYWYRQLPEEGLKFMVYLQKENIIDESGMPKERFSAEFPKEGPSILRIQQVVRGDSAAYFCTSSRAGDNNEQFFGPGTRLTVL.

The CDR3 sequence is CASSLDGPGGTEAFF. CDR3 in DNA: TGTGCCAGCAGCTTAGATGGCCCAGGGGGAACTGAAGCTTTCTTT. V gene TRBV11-2 combines with J gene TRBJ1-1, with 7 bases lining up with TRBD1. This CDR3 contains 15 residues. With V trimmed by 0 bases and J by 5 bases, 6 bases remained unmatched. Germline V gene sequence: CDR1 SGHAT, CDR2 FQNNGV.

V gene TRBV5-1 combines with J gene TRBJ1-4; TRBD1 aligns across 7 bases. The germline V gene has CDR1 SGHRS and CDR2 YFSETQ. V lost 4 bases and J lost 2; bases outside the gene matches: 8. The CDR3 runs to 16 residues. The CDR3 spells CASSPPLQGTNEKLFF. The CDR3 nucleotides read TGCGCCAGCAGCCCGCCCCTACAGGGGACTAATGAAAAACTGTTTTTT.

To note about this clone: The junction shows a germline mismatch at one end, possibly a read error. As DNA, the CDR3 is TGTGCTAGCAGCTTCCAATCCGGGGAAGAGACCCCGTACTTC. Translation: CASSFQSGEETPYF. This chain connects TRBV7-7 to TRBJ2-5, with D possibly being TRBD2 (5 bases). The CDR3 loop spans 14 amino acids. Germline loops: CDR1 SSHAT, CDR2 FNYEAQ (reference sequence).

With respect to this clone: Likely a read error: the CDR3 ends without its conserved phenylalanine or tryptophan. The CDR3 coding sequence is TGTGCCTGGGGTGCGACAGGGCCCAATGGCTACACCCTC. As protein: CAWGATGPNGYTL. The chain has TRBV30 and TRBJ1-2; 7 positions agree with TRBD1. The trim removed 5 bases at V and 6 bases at J, leaving 9 bases unmatched. The germline CDR1 and CDR2 sequences are GTSNPN and SVGIG (reference sequence). The length of the CDR3 is 13 residues.

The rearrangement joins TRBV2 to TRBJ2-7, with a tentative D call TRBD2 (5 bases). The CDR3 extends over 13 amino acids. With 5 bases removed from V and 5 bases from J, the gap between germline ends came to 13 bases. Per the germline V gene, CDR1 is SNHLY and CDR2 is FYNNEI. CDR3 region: CASSTGWPNEQYF. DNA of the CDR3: TGTGCCAGCAGTACGGGGTGGCCGAACGAGCAGTACTTC. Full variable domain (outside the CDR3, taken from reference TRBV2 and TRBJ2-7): EPEVTQTPSHQVTQMGQEVILRCVPISNHLYFYWYRQILGQKVEFLVSFYNNEISEKSEIFDDQFSVERPDGSNFTLKIRSTKLEDSAMYFCASSTGWPNEQYFGPGTRLTVT.

This CDR3 reads CSVEDGRSYGYTF. The CDR3, as DNA: TGCAGCGTTGAAGATGGTCGGAGCTATGGCTACACCTTC. The chain links TRBV29-1 to TRBJ1-2; D uncertain. This CDR3 spans 13 amino acids. CDR1 and CDR2 from the germline V gene are SQVTM and ANQGSEA. With 0 bases removed from V and 4 bases from J, the gap between germline ends came to 9 bases.

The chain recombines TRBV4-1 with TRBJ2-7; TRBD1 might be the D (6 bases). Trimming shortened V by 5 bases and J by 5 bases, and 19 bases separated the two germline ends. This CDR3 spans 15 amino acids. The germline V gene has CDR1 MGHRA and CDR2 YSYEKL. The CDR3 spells CASSKVGSGDDEQYF. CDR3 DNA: TGCGCCAGCAGCAAGGTGGGTTCAGGGGATGACGAGCAGTACTTC.

The DNA for the CDR3 is TGTGCCAGCACCCAGAGACAGGGGCCCTACGAGCAGTACTTC. Protein product: CASTQRQGPYEQYF. The chain is built from TRBV2 and TRBJ2-7; the match to TRBD1 covers 8 bases. J gave up 2 bases and V 7 bases, and 7 bases lay outside the gene matches. CDR3 length equals 14 residues. Germline CDR1 SNHLY, CDR2 FYNNEI.

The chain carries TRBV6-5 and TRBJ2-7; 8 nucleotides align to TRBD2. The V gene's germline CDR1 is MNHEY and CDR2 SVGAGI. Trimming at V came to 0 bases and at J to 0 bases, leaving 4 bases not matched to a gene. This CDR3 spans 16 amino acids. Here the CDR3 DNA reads TGTGCCAGCAGTTACTCCGGGAGGGGGGTCTCCTACGAGCAGTACTTC. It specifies CASSYSGRGVSYEQYF.

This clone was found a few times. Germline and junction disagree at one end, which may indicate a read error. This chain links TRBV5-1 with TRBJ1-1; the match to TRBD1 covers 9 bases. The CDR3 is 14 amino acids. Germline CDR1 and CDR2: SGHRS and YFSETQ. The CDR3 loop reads CASSWDRVDTEAFF. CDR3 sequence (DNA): TGTGCCAGCAGCTGGGACAGGGTTGACACTGAAGCTTTCTTT.

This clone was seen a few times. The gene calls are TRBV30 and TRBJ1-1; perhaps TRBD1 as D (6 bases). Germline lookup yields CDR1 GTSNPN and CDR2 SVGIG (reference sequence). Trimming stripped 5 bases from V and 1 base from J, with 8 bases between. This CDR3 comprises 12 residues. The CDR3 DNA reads TGTGCCTGGGGACAGTGGAACACTGAAGCTTTCTTT. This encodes CAWGQWNTEAFF.

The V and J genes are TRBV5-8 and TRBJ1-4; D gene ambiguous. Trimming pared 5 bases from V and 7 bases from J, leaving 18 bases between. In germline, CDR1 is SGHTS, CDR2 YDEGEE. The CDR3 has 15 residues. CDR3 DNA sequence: TGTGCCAGCAGACCGCCCGACGGAGAAAGTGAAAAACTGTTTTTT. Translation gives CASRPPDGESEKLFF.

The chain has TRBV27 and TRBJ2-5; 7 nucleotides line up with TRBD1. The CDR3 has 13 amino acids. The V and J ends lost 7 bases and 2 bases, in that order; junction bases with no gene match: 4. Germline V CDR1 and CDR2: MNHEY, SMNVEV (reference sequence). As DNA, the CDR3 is TGTGCCAGCACGGGACAGAATCAAGAGACCCAGTACTTC. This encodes CASTGQNQETQYF.

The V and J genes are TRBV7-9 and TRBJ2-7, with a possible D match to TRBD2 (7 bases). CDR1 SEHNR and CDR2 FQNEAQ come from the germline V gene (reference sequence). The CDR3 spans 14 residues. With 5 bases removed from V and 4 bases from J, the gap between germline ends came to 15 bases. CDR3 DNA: TGTGCCAGCAGCCCTTTCGGGGGGCTATACGAGCAGTACTTC. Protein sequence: CASSPFGGLYEQYF.

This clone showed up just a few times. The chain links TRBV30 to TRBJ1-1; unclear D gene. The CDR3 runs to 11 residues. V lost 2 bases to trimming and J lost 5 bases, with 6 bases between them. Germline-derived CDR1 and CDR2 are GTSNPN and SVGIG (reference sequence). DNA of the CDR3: TGTGCCTGGAGTATGCGAACTGAAGCTTTCTTT. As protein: CAWSMRTEAFF.